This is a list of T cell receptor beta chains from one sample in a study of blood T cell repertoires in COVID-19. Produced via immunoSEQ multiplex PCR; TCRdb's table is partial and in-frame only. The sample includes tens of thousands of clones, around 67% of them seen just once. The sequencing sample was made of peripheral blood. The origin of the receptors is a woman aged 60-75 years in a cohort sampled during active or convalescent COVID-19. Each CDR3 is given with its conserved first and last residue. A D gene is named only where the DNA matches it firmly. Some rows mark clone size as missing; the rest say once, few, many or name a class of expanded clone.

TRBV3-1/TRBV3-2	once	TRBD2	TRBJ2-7	CASSRTSGGGPYEQYF	TGTGCCAGCAGTCGGACTAGCGGGGGGGGACCCTACGAGCAGTACTTC
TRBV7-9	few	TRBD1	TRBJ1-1	CASRGQATEAFF	TGTGCCAGCAGGGGACAGGCTACTGAAGCTTTCTTT
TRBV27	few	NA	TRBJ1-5	CASRSLAGWQPQHF	TGTGCCAGCAGATCCTTGGCGGGGTGGCAGCCCCAGCATTTT
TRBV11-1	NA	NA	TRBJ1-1	CASSFRPNTEAFF	TGTGCCAGCAGCTTCAGGCCTAACACTGAAGCTTTCTTT
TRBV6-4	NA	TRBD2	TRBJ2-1	CASSDQGLAGGRTNEQFF	TGTGCCAGCAGTGACCAGGGACTAGCGGGGGGGCGGACAAATGAGCAGTTCTTC
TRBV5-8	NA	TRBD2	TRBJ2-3	CASSLGLAADTQYF	TGTGCCAGCAGCTTGGGACTAGCGGCAGATACGCAGTATTTT
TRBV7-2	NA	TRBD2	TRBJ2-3	CASSSGTSGRDTQYF	TGTGCCAGCAGCTCCGGGACTAGCGGGCGAGATACGCAGTATTTT
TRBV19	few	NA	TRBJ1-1	CASSIRFEAFF	TGTGCCAGTAGTATCAGGTTTGAAGCTTTCTTT
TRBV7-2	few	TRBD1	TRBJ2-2	CASSLVGTEITGELFF	TGTGCCAGCAGCTTAGTAGGGACAGAGATTACCGGGGAGCTGTTTTTT
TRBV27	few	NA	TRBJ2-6	CASSLSAGGPGANVLTF	TGTGCCAGCAGTTTATCGGCAGGGGGGCCTGGGGCCAACGTCCTGACTTTC
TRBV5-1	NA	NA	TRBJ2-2	CASSFSQGGTGTGELFF	TGCGCCAGCAGCTTTTCGCAGGGAGGCACGGGCACCGGGGAGCTGTTTTTT
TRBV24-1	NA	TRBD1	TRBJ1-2	CATSSGTGGFGYTF	TGTGCCACAAGCTCCGGGACAGGGGGTTTTGGCTACACCTTC
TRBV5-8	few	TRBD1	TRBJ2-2	CASSSQGQGMAGELFF	TGTGCCAGCAGCTCACAGGGACAGGGTATGGCCGGGGAGCTGTTTTTT
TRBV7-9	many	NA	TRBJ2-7	CASAQWRGGSSYEQYF	TGTGCCAGCGCCCAGTGGAGAGGCGGCAGCTCCTACGAGCAGTACTTC
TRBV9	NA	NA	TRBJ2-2	CASSVATGVRDTGELFF	TGTGCCAGCAGCGTAGCTACGGGGGTACGGGACACCGGGGAGCTGTTTTTT
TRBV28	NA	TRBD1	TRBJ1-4	CASSSPGQGATNEKLFF	TGTGCCAGCAGTTCGCCGGGACAGGGGGCAACTAATGAAAAACTGTTTTTT
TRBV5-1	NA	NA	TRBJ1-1	CASSLEGGAGNTEAFF	TGCGCCAGCAGCTTGGAGGGAGGGGCTGGGAACACTGAAGCTTTCTTT
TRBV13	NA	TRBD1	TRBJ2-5	CASSKKLPGTGGGETQYF	TGTGCCAGCAGCAAAAAGCTACCTGGGACAGGGGGCGGTGAGACCCAGTACTTC
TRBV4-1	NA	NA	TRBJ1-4	CASSHAAGEGDEKLFF	TGCGCCAGCAGCCATGCCGCAGGGGAAGGGGATGAAAAACTGTTTTTT
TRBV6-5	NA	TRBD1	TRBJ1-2	CASSYRTGLNYGYTF	TGTGCCAGCAGTTATAGGACAGGGCTTAACTATGGCTACACCTTC
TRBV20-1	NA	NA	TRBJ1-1	CSASIIGGRNTEAFF	TGCAGTGCTAGTATTATTGGTGGCCGGAACACTGAAGCTTTCTTT
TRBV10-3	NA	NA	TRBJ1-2	CAISDGGRTYGYTF	TGTGCCATCAGTGATGGGGGCAGGACCTATGGCTACACCTTC
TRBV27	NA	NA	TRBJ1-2	CASSSRGTPFNYGYTF	TGTGCCAGCAGTTCCCGCGGGACGCCCTTTAACTATGGCTACACCTTC
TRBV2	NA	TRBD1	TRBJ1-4	CAIRGGTNEKLFF	TGTGCCATCAGGGGGGGGACTAATGAAAAACTGTTTTTT
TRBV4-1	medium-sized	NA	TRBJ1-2	CASSQEAGYSRYGYTF	TGCGCCAGCAGCCAAGAAGCAGGGTATAGTAGGTATGGCTACACCTTC
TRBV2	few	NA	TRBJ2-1	CASSDLVLAGYNEQFF	TGTGCCAGCAGTGATCTTGTTCTAGCCGGCTACAATGAGCAGTTCTTC
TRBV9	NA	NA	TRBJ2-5	CASSGPRLGNQETQYF	TGTGCCAGCTCGGGTCCCAGACTAGGCAACCAAGAGACCCAGTACTTC
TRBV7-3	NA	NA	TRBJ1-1	CASSLTERTEAFF	TGTGCCAGCAGCTTAACCGAGAGGACTGAAGCTTTCTTT
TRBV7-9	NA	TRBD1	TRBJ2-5	CASSLGDRVQETQYF	TGTGCCAGCAGCTTAGGAGACAGGGTCCAAGAGACCCAGTACTTC
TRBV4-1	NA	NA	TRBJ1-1	CASSQVDRNTEAFF	TGCGCCAGCAGCCAAGTGGACAGGAACACTGAAGCTTTCTTT
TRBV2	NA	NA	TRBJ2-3	CASSDRAHTDTQYF	TGTGCCAGCAGTGACAGGGCCCACACAGATACGCAGTATTTT
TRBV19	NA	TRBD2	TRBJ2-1	CASSVSGGYGEQFF	TGTGCCAGTAGTGTGTCGGGGGGTTACGGTGAGCAGTTCTTC
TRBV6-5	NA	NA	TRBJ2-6	CASSYSTSGANVLTF	TGTGCCAGCAGTTACTCGACATCTGGGGCCAACGTCCTGACTTTC
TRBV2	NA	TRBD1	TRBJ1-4	CASRKDRVNEKLFF	TGTGCCAGCCGCAAGGACAGGGTGAATGAAAAACTGTTTTTT
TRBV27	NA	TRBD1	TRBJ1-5	CASRETGSGNQPQHF	TGTGCCAGCAGGGAGACAGGGTCCGGCAATCAGCCCCAGCATTTT
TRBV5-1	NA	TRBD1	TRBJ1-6	CASSLMTGQDSPLHF	TGCGCCAGCAGCTTAATGACAGGGCAGGATTCACCCCTCCACTTT
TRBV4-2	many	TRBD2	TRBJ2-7	CASSRDLTSQNYEQYF	TGTGCCAGCAGCCGCGATCTGACTAGCCAAAACTACGAGCAGTACTTC
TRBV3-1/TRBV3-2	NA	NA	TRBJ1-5	CASSLQGHNQPQHF	TGTGCCAGCAGCCTACAGGGACACAATCAGCCCCAGCATTTT
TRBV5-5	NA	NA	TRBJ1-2	CASSLEQGANYGYTF	TGTGCCAGCAGCTTGGAACAGGGTGCTAACTATGGCTACACCTTC
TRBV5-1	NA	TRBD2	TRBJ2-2	CASSLPLAGTTGELFF	TGCGCCAGCAGCTTGCCACTAGCGGGGACAACCGGGGAGCTGTTTTTT
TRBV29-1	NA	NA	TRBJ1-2	CSVGSADTNYGYTF	TGCAGCGTTGGATCGGCAGACACTAACTATGGCTACACCTTC
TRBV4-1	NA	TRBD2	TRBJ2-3	CASSQDVWPSGGTDTQYF	TGCGCCAGCAGCCAAGATGTCTGGCCTAGCGGGGGCACAGATACGCAGTATTTT
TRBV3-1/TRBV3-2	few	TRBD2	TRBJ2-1	CASSQESSLAGGYNEQFF	TGTGCCAGCAGCCAAGAGTCCTCACTAGCGGGGGGCTACAATGAGCAGTTCTTC
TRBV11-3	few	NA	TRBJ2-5	CASTPSCLASETQYF	TGTGCCAGCACTCCTTCGTGTCTAGCATCAGAGACCCAGTACTTC
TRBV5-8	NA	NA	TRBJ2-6	CASDCAPTQSRANVLTF	TGTGCCAGCGACTGTGCTCCCACACAAAGTCGGGCCAACGTCCTGACTTTC
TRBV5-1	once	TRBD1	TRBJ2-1	CASSFGTGGYNEQFF	TGCGCCAGCAGCTTTGGGACAGGGGGTTACAATGAGCAGTTCTTC
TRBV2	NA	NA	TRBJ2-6	CATTLWSGANVLTF	TGTGCCACCACATTGTGGTCCGGGGCCAACGTCCTGACTTTC